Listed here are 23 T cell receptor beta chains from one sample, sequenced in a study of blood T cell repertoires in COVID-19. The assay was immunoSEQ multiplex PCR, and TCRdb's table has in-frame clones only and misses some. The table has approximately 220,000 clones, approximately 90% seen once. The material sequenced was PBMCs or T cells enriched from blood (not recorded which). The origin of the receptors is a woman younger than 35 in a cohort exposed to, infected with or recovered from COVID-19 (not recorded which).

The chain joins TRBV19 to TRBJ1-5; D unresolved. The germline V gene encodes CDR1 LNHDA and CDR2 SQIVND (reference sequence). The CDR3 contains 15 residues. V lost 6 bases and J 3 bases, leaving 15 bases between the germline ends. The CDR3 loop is CASSLDGRDNQPQHF. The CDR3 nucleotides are TGTGCCAGTAGCCTGGACGGACGGGACAATCAGCCCCAGCATTTT.

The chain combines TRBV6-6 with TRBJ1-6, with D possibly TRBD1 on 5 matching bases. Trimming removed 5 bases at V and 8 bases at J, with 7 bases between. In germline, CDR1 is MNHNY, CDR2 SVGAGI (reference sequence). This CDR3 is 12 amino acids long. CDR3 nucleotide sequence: TGTGCCAGCAGTCCACAGGATTCACCCCTCCACTTT. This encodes CASSPQDSPLHF.

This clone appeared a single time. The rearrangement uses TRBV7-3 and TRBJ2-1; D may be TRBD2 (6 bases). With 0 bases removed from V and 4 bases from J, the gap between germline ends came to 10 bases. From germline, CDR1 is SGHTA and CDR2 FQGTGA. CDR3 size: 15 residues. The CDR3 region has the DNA TGTGCCAGCAGCTTAACGGAGGGGCCTTACAATGAGCAGTTCTTC. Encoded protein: CASSLTEGPYNEQFF.

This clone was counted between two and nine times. CDR3 in DNA: TGTGCCAGCGGGACAGCTAACACTGAAGCTTTCTTT. Its translation is CASGTANTEAFF. The chain is built from TRBV19 and TRBJ1-1, with 7 bases fitting TRBD1. Germline V gives CDR1 LNHDA, CDR2 SQIVND (reference sequence). Trimming removed 9 bases from V and 2 bases from J; junction bases left unmatched: 3. The CDR3 is made up of 12 amino acids.

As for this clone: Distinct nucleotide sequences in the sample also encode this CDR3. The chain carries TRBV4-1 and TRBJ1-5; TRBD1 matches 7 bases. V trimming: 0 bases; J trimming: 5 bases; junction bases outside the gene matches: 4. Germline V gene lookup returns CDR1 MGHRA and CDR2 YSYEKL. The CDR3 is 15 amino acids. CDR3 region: CASSQEVTGDQPQHF. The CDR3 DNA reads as TGCGCCAGCAGCCAAGAAGTAACAGGGGATCAGCCCCAGCATTTT.

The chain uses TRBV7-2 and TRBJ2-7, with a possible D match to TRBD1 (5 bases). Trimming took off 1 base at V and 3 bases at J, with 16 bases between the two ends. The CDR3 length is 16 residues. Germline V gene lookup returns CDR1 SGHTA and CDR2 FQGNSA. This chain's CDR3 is CASSLVVRGRDYEQYF. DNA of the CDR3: TGTGCCAGCAGCTTAGTAGTTAGGGGCAGAGACTACGAGCAGTACTTC. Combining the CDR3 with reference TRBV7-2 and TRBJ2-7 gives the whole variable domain GAGVSQSPSNKVTEKGKDVELRCDPISGHTALYWYRQSLGQGLEFLIYFQGNSAPDKSGLPSDRFSAERTGGSVSTLTIQRTQQEDSAVYLCASSLVVRGRDYEQYFGPGTRLTVT.

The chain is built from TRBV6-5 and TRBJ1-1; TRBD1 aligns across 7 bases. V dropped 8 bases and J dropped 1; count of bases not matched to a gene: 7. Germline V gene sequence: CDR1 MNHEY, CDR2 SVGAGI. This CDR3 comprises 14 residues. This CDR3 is CASVNDRANTEAFF. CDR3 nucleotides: TGTGCCAGCGTCAACGACAGGGCGAACACTGAAGCTTTCTTT.

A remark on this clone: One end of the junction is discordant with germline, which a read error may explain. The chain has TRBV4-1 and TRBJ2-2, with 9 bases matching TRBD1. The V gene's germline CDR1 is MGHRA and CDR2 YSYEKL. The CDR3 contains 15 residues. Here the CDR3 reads CASSQDSQGAGQLFF. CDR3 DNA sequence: TGCGCCAGCAGCCAAGATTCACAGGGGGCCGGGCAGCTGTTTTTT.

The CDR3 loop reads CASSPSGGYEQYF. The CDR3, as DNA: TGCGCCAGCAGCCCATCAGGGGGCTACGAGCAGTACTTC. The rearrangement joins TRBV5-1 to TRBJ2-7; 7 bases map to TRBD1. CDR1 SGHRS and CDR2 YFSETQ come from the germline V gene. J was trimmed by 3 bases and V by 4 bases; bases with no gene match: 4. CDR3 size: 13 residues.

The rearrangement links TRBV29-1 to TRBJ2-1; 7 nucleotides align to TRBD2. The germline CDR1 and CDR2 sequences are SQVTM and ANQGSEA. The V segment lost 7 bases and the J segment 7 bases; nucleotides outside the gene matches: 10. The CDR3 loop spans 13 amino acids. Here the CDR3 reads CSGLLGRLNEQFF. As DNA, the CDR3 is TGCAGCGGGCTTCTCGGGAGGCTTAATGAGCAGTTCTTC.

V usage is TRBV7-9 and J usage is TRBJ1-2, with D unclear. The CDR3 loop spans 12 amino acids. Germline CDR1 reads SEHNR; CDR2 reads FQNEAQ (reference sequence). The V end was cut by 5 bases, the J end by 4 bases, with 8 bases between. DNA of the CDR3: TGTGCCAGCAGCGTGGAGAGCTATGGCTACACCTTC. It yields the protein CASSVESYGYTF.

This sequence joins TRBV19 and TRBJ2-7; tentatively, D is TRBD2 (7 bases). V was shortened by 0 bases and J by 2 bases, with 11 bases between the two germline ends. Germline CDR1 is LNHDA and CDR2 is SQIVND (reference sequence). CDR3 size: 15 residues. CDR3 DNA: TGTGCCAGTAGTATAGATCGGGGGGCTCCCTACGAGCAGTACTTC. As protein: CASSIDRGAPYEQYF.

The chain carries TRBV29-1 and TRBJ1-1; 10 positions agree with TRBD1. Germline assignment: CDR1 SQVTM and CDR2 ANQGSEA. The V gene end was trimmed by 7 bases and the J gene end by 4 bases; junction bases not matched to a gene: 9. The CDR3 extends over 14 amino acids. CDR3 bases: TGCAGCGCCATGCGGGGACAGGGGATCACTGAAGCTTTCTTT. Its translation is CSAMRGQGITEAFF.

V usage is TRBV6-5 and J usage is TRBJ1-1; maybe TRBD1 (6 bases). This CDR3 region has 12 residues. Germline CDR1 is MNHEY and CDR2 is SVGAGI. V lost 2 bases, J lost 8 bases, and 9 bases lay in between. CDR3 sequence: CASSYITGEAFF. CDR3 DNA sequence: TGTGCCAGCAGTTACATAACAGGGGAAGCTTTCTTT.

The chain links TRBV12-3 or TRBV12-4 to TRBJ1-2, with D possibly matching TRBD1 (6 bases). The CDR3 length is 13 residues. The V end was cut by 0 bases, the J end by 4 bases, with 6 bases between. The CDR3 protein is CASSLARGYGYTF. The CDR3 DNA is TGTGCCAGCAGTTTAGCCAGGGGCTATGGCTACACCTTC.

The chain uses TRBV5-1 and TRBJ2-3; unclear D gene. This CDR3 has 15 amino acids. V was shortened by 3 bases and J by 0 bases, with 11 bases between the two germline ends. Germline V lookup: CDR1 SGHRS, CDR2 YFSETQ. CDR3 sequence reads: CASSSDTPSTDTQYF. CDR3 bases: TGCGCCAGCAGCTCTGACACCCCTAGCACAGATACGCAGTATTTT.

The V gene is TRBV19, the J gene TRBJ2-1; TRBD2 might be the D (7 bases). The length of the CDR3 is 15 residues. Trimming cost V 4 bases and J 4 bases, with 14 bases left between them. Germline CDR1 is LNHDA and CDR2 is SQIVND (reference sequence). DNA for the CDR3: TGTGCCAGTAGTACTTTGCGGGGGCAGTACAATGAGCAGTTCTTC. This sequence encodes CASSTLRGQYNEQFF.

The CDR3 DNA reads as TGTGCCAGTAGTATAGCCGGGACAGGGGGTTACGAGCAGTACTTC. Translation: CASSIAGTGGYEQYF. This chain links TRBV19 with TRBJ2-7; TRBD1 matches at 11 bases. CDR3 length equals 15 residues. Germline CDR1 is LNHDA and CDR2 is SQIVND (reference sequence). Trimming at V came to 1 base and at J to 4 bases, leaving 3 bases not matched to a gene.

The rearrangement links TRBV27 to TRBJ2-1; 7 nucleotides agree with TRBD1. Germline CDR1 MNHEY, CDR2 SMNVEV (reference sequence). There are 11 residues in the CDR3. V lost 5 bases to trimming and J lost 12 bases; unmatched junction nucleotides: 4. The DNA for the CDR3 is TGTGCCAGCAGTACCCGACAGGGGCAGTTCTTC. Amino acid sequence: CASSTRQGQFF.

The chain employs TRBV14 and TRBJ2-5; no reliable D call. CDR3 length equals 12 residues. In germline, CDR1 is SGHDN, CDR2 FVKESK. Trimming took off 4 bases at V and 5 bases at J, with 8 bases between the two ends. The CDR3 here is CASSLSWETQYF. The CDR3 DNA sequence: TGTGCCAGCAGCCTCAGTTGGGAGACCCAGTACTTC.

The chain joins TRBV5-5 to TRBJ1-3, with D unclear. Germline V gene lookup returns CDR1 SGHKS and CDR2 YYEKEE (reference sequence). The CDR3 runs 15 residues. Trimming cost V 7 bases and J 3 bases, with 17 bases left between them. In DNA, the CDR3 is TGTGCCAGCCAAGTTCTAGCGGGAGTTGGAAACACCATATATTTT. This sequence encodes CASQVLAGVGNTIYF.

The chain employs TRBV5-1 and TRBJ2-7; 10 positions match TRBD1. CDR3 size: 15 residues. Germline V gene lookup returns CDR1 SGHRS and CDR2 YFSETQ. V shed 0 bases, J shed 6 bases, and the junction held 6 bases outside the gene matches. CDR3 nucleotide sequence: TGCGCCAGCAGCTTGGCCTGGGACAGGGGAGCCGAGCAGTACTTC. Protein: CASSLAWDRGAEQYF. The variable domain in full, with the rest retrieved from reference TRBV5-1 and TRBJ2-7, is KAGVTQTPRYLIKTRGQQVTLSCSPISGHRSVSWYQQTPGQGLQFLFEYFSETQRNKGNFPGRFSGRQFSNSRSEMNVSTLELGDSALYLCASSLAWDRGAEQYFGPGTRLTVT.

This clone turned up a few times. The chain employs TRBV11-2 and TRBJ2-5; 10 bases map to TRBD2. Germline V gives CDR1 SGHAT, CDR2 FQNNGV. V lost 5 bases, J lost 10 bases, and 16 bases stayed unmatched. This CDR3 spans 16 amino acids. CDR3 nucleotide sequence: TGTGCCAGCAGCAGCTTACGTAGCGGGGGGTCTGGGAACCAGTACTTC. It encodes CASSSLRSGGSGNQYF.